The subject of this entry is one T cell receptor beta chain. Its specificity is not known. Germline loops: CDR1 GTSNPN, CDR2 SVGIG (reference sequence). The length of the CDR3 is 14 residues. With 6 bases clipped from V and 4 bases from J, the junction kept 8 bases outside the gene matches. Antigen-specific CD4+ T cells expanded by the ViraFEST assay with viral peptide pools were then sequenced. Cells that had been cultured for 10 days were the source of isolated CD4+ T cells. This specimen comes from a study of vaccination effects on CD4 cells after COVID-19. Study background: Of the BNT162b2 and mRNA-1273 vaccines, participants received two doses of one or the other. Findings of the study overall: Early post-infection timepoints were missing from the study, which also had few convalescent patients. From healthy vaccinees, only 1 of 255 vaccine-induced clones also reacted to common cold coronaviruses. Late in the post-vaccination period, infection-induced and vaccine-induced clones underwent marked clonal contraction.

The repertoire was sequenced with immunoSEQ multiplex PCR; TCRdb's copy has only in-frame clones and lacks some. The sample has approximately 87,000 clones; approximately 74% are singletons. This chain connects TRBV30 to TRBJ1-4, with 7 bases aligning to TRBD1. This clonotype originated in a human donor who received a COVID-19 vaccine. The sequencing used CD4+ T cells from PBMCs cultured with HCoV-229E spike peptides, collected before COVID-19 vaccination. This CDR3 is CACTNRGVNEKLFF. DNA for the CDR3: TGTGCCTGCACAAACAGGGGTGTTAATGAAAAACTGTTTTTT.